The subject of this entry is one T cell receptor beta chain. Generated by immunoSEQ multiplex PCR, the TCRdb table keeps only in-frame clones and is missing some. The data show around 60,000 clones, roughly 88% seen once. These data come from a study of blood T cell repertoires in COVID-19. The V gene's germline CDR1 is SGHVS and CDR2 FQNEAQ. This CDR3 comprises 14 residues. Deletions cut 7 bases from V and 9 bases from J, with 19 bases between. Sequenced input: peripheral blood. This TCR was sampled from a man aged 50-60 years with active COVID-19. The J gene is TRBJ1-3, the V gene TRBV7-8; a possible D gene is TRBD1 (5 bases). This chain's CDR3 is CASTERGIQGTIYF. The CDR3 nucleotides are TGTGCCAGCACCGAGCGGGGGATTCAGGGCACCATATATTTT.